The 14 T cell receptor beta chains below come from one sample, sequenced in a study of T cell changes during pregnancy in multiple sclerosis. Produced via immunoSEQ multiplex PCR; TCRdb's table is partial and in-frame only. The repertoire holds tens of thousands of clones, with around 89% as singletons. Specimen: CD4+ T cells from peripheral blood mononuclear cells, collected in the first trimester of pregnancy. Source of these receptors: a female donor with multiple sclerosis, enrolled in a pregnancy study.

This chain connects TRBV10-1 to TRBJ1-5; D uncertain. The ends were cut back, 7 bases at V and 2 bases at J, with 18 bases in the middle. The germline V gene has CDR1 WNHNN and CDR2 SYGVQD (reference sequence). There are 16 residues in the CDR3. DNA for the CDR3: TGCGCCAGCAAGCCCCGTTGGGGAGTGGGCAATCAGCCCCAGCATTTT. Its translation: CASKPRWGVGNQPQHF.

The chain uses TRBV19 and TRBJ2-1; TRBD2 is a possible D gene (5 bases). V was pared by 5 bases and J by 8 bases, with 7 bases between. CDR1 and CDR2 (germline): LNHDA, SQIVND (reference sequence). This CDR3 is 11 amino acids long. The CDR3 DNA sequence: TGTGCCAGTAGTCGGGGATATGAGCAGTTCTTC. It codes for CASSRGYEQFF.

V is TRBV11-3 and J is TRBJ2-1; the D is unclear. From germline, CDR1 is SGHNT and CDR2 YENEEA. With 1 base removed from V and 4 bases from J, the gap between germline ends came to 11 bases. CDR3 length: 15 residues. DNA of the CDR3: TGTGCCAGCAGCTTAGGGTCTATCAAGTACAATGAGCAGTTCTTC. This encodes CASSLGSIKYNEQFF.

The CDR3 nucleotides read TGTGCCAGTTCGGCGGCGGGAGGGCCCTACGAGCAGTACTTC. Amino acids: CASSAAGGPYEQYF. V is TRBV19 and J is TRBJ2-7; 9 nucleotides align to TRBD2. From germline, CDR1 is LNHDA and CDR2 SQIVND (reference sequence). Unmatched junction bases numbered 7, after V lost 8 bases and J lost 2 bases. This CDR3 spans 14 amino acids.

V is TRBV18 and J is TRBJ1-1; a weak D match, TRBD1 (6 bases). There are 13 residues in the CDR3. V was pared by 5 bases and J by 4 bases, with 11 bases between. Germline-derived CDR1 and CDR2 are KGHSH and LQKENI. This CDR3 is CASSWKQGTEAFF. Written as DNA, the CDR3 is TGTGCCAGCTCATGGAAACAGGGCACTGAAGCTTTCTTT.

This chain joins TRBV5-6 and TRBJ2-5; TRBD1 matches 8 bases. Germline lookup yields CDR1 SGHDT and CDR2 YYEEEE. The CDR3 covers 15 residues. Germline trimming cut 4 bases from V and 2 bases from J; bases unmatched to any gene: 7. CDR3 amino acids: CASSLLGQGQETQYF. The CDR3 region has the DNA TGTGCCAGCAGCCTCCTAGGACAGGGTCAAGAGACCCAGTACTTC.

The V and J genes are TRBV5-5 and TRBJ1-1, with 8 bases identical to TRBD1. Looked up from germline, CDR1 is SGHKS and CDR2 is YYEKEE (reference sequence). The length of the CDR3 is 14 residues. Trimming removed 4 bases from V and 1 base from J; junction bases left unmatched: 3. The CDR3 loop reads CASSMGQANTEAFF. CDR3 in DNA: TGTGCCAGCAGCATGGGACAGGCGAACACTGAAGCTTTCTTT.

This rearrangement joins TRBV10-2 to TRBJ1-4; D may be TRBD1 (5 bases). This CDR3 has 14 amino acids. Between the trimmed V and J ends, which lost 6 bases and 8 bases, there was a span of 16 bases. The germline gives CDR1 WSHSY, CDR2 SAAADI. The CDR3 spells CASRGRQGGEKLFF. DNA of the CDR3: TGCGCCAGCAGAGGAAGGCAGGGCGGAGAAAAACTGTTTTTT.

This chain joins TRBV20-1 and TRBJ1-1; no definite D call. Trimming took 6 bases from V and 7 from J, leaving 12 bases between them. Per germline, CDR1 DFQATT and CDR2 SNEGSKA (reference sequence). The CDR3 is 11 residues long. The CDR3 spells CSARRGSEAFF. The CDR3 DNA follows: TGCAGTGCACGACGTGGGAGTGAAGCTTTCTTT.

V usage is TRBV5-1 and J usage is TRBJ2-7; 8 bases map to TRBD2. The junction had 8 bases not matched to a gene; V was cut back by 3 bases and J by 3 bases. CDR1 and CDR2 (germline): SGHRS, YFSETQ. This CDR3 has 15 residues. The CDR3 spells CASSSVPGGYYEQYF. The CDR3 nucleotides are TGCGCCAGCAGCTCCGTGCCGGGAGGGTACTACGAGCAGTACTTC.

This chain joins TRBV7-9 and TRBJ1-4; 10 positions agree with TRBD1. Trimming at V came to 5 bases and at J to 4 bases, leaving 4 bases not matched to a gene. Germline V gives CDR1 SEHNR, CDR2 FQNEAQ (reference sequence). This CDR3 has 15 amino acids. The CDR3: CASSQTGGGNEKLFF. CDR3 nucleotide sequence: TGTGCCAGCAGCCAGACAGGGGGCGGTAATGAAAAACTGTTTTTT. Variable domain in full (rest from reference TRBV7-9 and TRBJ1-4): DTGVSQNPRHKITKRGQNVTFRCDPISEHNRLYWYRQTLGQGPEFLTYFQNEAQLEKSRLLSDRFSAERPKGSFSTLEIQRTEQGDSAMYLCASSQTGGGNEKLFFGSGTQLSVL.

J is TRBJ2-2 and V is TRBV29-1, with D tentatively TRBD2 (5 bases). The V end lost 7 bases, the J end lost 4 bases, and 16 bases lay between the germline ends. The CDR3 consists of 14 residues. Germline loops: CDR1 SQVTM, CDR2 ANQGSEA. CDR3 in amino acids: CSAARPGVTGELFF. The DNA for the CDR3 is TGCAGCGCCGCCAGGCCCGGGGTCACCGGGGAGCTGTTTTTT.

The V call is TRBV7-2, the J call TRBJ1-2, with 7 bases that match TRBD1. The CDR3 spans 16 residues. CDR1 SGHTA and CDR2 FQGNSA come from the germline V gene. V lost 0 bases to trimming and J lost 2 bases; unmatched junction nucleotides: 6. CDR3: CASSLASGTENYGYTF. The CDR3 nucleotides read TGTGCCAGCAGCTTAGCTTCCGGGACAGAAAACTATGGCTACACCTTC.

The chain links TRBV7-8 to TRBJ2-1; D is ambiguous. The germline CDR1 and CDR2 sequences are SGHVS and FQNEAQ. The CDR3 loop spans 15 amino acids. V lost 1 base to trimming and J lost 7 bases, with 14 bases between them. The CDR3 DNA reads as TGTGCCAGCAGCTTAGGGCTAGAGGTACTGAATGAGCAGTTCTTC. It translates to CASSLGLEVLNEQFF.